One sample yielded the 28 T cell receptor beta chains listed below, sequenced in a study of blood T cell repertoires in COVID-19. Clones were sequenced by immunoSEQ multiplex PCR, and TCRdb holds only the in-frame ones, with some missing. The sample records roughly 200,000 clones, 70% to 90% being singletons. Source material: peripheral blood. These TCRs come from a woman under 30 who had recovered from COVID-19.

The chain is built from TRBV5-4 and TRBJ2-3; D not resolved. The CDR3 has 17 residues. V was clipped by 0 bases and J by 2 bases, with 16 bases between them. In germline, CDR1 is SGHNT, CDR2 YYREEE (reference sequence). The DNA of the CDR3 is TGTGCCAGCAGCTTGGTCTCGGGTCGACCATTCACAGATACGCAGTATTTT. Translation: CASSLVSGRPFTDTQYF.

V is TRBV12-5 and J is TRBJ2-1, with 9 bases that match TRBD2. J gave up 5 bases and V 3 bases, and 20 bases lay outside the gene matches. Germline-derived CDR1 and CDR2 are LGHNT and FRNRAP. The CDR3 has 20 amino acids. Here the CDR3 reads CASGFILPGTSNRVDNEQFF. In DNA form, the CDR3 reads TGTGCTAGTGGTTTCATCCTCCCCGGGACTAGCAACCGTGTGGACAATGAGCAGTTCTTC.

The gene calls are TRBV27 and TRBJ2-7, with D hard to call. Germline V gene sequence: CDR1 MNHEY, CDR2 SMNVEV (reference sequence). The germline V and J ends were trimmed by 3 bases and 0 bases, with 9 bases remaining between them. The CDR3 covers 14 residues. CDR3 DNA: TGTGCCAGCAGTTTTGGAGCTAACTCCTACGAGCAGTACTTC. It encodes CASSFGANSYEQYF.

This chain links TRBV4-3 with TRBJ1-5; weak D call: TRBD1 (5 bases). CDR3 size: 15 residues. Trimming removed 0 bases at V and 6 bases at J, with 12 bases between. Per the germline V gene, CDR1 is LGHNA and CDR2 is YSLEER. The DNA of the CDR3 is TGCGCCAGCAGCCAAGATCTGGGGGGTAGTCAGCCCCAGCATTTT. Translation gives CASSQDLGGSQPQHF.

This clone was recorded only once. The CDR3 DNA reads TGTGCCAGCGCGGGACTCGTAGGACTGGATTACGAGCAGTACTTC. Translating it yields CASAGLVGLDYEQYF. The chain links TRBV3-1 (or the pseudogene TRBV3-2) to TRBJ2-7; D may be TRBD2 (6 bases). V was clipped by 8 bases and J by 4 bases, with 21 bases between them. Germline CDR1 reads LGHDT; CDR2 reads YNNKEL (reference sequence). The length of the CDR3 is 15 residues.

Worth noting for this clone: A junction end diverges from the germline sequence, so it may reflect a read error. The gene calls are TRBV7-3 and TRBJ2-3; a possible D gene is TRBD2 (6 bases). The CDR3 totals 17 residues. Germline loops: CDR1 SGHTA, CDR2 FQGTGA. The CDR3 protein is CASSLNPASASTHTQYF. The CDR3 bases are TGTGCCAGCAGCTTAAATCCGGCTAGCGCTAGCACACATACGCAGTATTTT.

The chain carries TRBV5-4 and TRBJ2-5; 7 bases are shared with TRBD2. Germline V gene lookup returns CDR1 SGHNT and CDR2 YYREEE (reference sequence). The CDR3 sequence is 13 residues long. V shed 0 bases, J shed 5 bases, and the junction held 1 base outside the gene matches. In nucleotides, the CDR3 is TGTGCCAGCAGCTTGGCCGGGGGGGAGACCCAGTACTTC. Protein: CASSLAGGETQYF.

Comment on this clone: The germline gene is not matched at one end of the junction; a read error may be the cause. The J gene is TRBJ2-1, the V gene TRBV7-6, with D maybe TRBD2 (6 bases). CDR3 size: 15 residues. Germline V gives CDR1 SGHVS, CDR2 FNYEAQ. The CDR3 region has the DNA TGTGCCAGCAGCTTAGCGGGGGACTCTTACAGTGAGCAGTTCTTC. This gives the protein CASSLAGDSYSEQFF. Full variable domain (missing parts from reference TRBV7-6 and TRBJ2-1): GAGVSQSPRYKVTKRGQDVALRCDPISGHVSLYWYRQALGQGPEFLTYFNYEAQQDKSGLPNDRFSAERPEGSISTLTIQRTEQRDSAMYRCASSLAGDSYSEQFFGPGTRLTVL.

The V gene is TRBV11-3, the J gene TRBJ2-7, with D possibly TRBD2 on 6 matching bases. The CDR3 has 13 amino acids. V was pared by 5 bases and J by 6 bases, with 14 bases between. From germline, CDR1 is SGHNT and CDR2 YENEEA. In DNA form, the CDR3 reads TGTGCCAGCAGCCTAGTTGCGGGATTCGAGCAGTACTTC. As protein: CASSLVAGFEQYF.

This clone appeared a single time. The chain has TRBV6-6 and TRBJ1-1; 8 bases are shared with TRBD1. Looked up from germline, CDR1 is MNHNY and CDR2 is SVGAGI (reference sequence). The CDR3 is 16 residues long. The ends lost 4 bases at V and 1 base at J; junction bases unmatched: 8. The CDR3 region has the DNA TGTGCCAGCAGTTCCCCACCAGGACAGGGGAACACTGAAGCTTTCTTT. Amino acid sequence: CASSSPPGQGNTEAFF.

This clone was seen more than once but under ten times. This chain uses TRBV7-9 with TRBJ2-7; 9 nucleotides match TRBD1. V lost 3 bases, J lost 6 bases, and 6 bases stayed unmatched. Germline V gene sequence: CDR1 SEHNR, CDR2 FQNEAQ (reference sequence). The CDR3 has 14 amino acids. The CDR3 here is CASSFPQGAGEQYF. CDR3 nucleotide sequence: TGTGCCAGCAGCTTCCCACAGGGGGCTGGCGAGCAGTACTTC.

This clone has just a few counts. The chain employs TRBV4-2 and TRBJ2-7; unclear D gene. Trimming removed 0 bases at V and 2 bases at J, with 11 bases between. Looked up from germline, CDR1 is LGHNA and CDR2 is YNFKEQ. This CDR3 spans 15 amino acids. The CDR3 bases are TGTGCCAGCAGCCAAGATCGTCGGCGGACCTACGAGCAGTACTTC. Its protein product is CASSQDRRRTYEQYF.

The genes are TRBV11-2 and TRBJ2-7, with D tentatively TRBD1 (6 bases). Germline lookup yields CDR1 SGHAT and CDR2 FQNNGV. With 5 bases removed from V and 3 bases from J, the gap between germline ends came to 17 bases. This CDR3 is 15 amino acids long. DNA for the CDR3: TGTGCCAGCAGCCTAGGTAGGGGCAGGGGCTACGAGCAGTACTTC. It yields the protein CASSLGRGRGYEQYF.

V is TRBV5-1 and J is TRBJ1-1; the D gene is possibly TRBD1 (6 bases). The CDR3 is 13 residues long. Per the germline V gene, CDR1 is SGHRS and CDR2 is YFSETQ. Trimming removed 4 bases at V and 10 bases at J, with 17 bases between. CDR3 amino acids: CASSLTGEGGAFF. CDR3 DNA sequence: TGCGCCAGCAGCCTCACGGGGGAGGGGGGAGCTTTCTTT.

This chain links TRBV5-1 with TRBJ2-1, with 13 bases that match TRBD2. This CDR3 contains 15 residues. CDR1 is SGHRS and CDR2 is YFSETQ in the germline V gene. Trimming removed 7 bases from V and 5 bases from J; junction bases left unmatched: 6. CDR3 sequence: CASVGLAGVHNEQFF. The CDR3 DNA sequence: TGCGCCAGCGTCGGACTAGCGGGAGTCCACAATGAGCAGTTCTTC.

CDR3: CASSDDRGSSTDTQYF. The CDR3 coding sequence is TGTGCCAGCAGCGACGATCGGGGGAGTAGCACAGATACGCAGTATTTT. The chain is built from TRBV9 and TRBJ2-3, with a possible D match to TRBD2 (6 bases). The CDR3 is made up of 16 amino acids. Trimming stripped 3 bases from V and 0 bases from J, with 14 bases between. The germline V gene has CDR1 SGDLS and CDR2 YYNGEE. The full variable domain, its missing parts supplied by reference TRBV9 and TRBJ2-3, is DSGVTQTPKHLITATGQRVTLRCSPRSGDLSVYWYQQSLDQGLQFLIQYYNGEERAKGNILERFSAQQFPDLHSELNLSSLELGDSALYFCASSDDRGSSTDTQYFGPGTRLTVL.

The rearrangement links TRBV30 to TRBJ2-7; 9 bases align to TRBD1. Unmatched junction bases numbered 9, after V lost 3 bases and J lost 0 bases. In germline, CDR1 is GTSNPN, CDR2 SVGIG (reference sequence). The CDR3 runs to 16 residues. CDR3: CAWRARDRESSYEQYF. Written as DNA, the CDR3 is TGTGCCTGGAGAGCTCGGGACAGGGAGAGCTCCTACGAGCAGTACTTC.

The chain recombines TRBV30 with TRBJ1-2; 7 nucleotides match TRBD1. The CDR3 consists of 11 residues. V dropped 8 bases and J dropped 4; count of bases not matched to a gene: 4. Germline CDR1 is GTSNPN and CDR2 is SVGIG (reference sequence). The CDR3 sequence is CATGTAYGYTF. The CDR3 bases are TGTGCCACCGGGACAGCCTATGGCTACACCTTC.

This clone is a singleton in its sample. The rearrangement joins TRBV5-1 to TRBJ1-2, with 7 nucleotides matching TRBD1. Germline V gene sequence: CDR1 SGHRS, CDR2 YFSETQ. This CDR3 comprises 13 residues. The junction had 8 bases not matched to a gene; V was cut back by 4 bases and J by 8 bases. The CDR3: CASSADRRRGYTF. The CDR3, as DNA: TGCGCCAGCAGCGCGGACAGGCGAAGGGGCTACACCTTC.

This clone has only a few counts. This rearrangement joins TRBV4-2 to TRBJ2-5; TRBD1 matches 10 bases. Trimming at V came to 1 base and at J to 5 bases, leaving 4 bases not matched to a gene. The CDR3 sequence is 15 residues long. Per germline, CDR1 LGHNA and CDR2 YNFKEQ. The CDR3 protein is CASSQGDRGHETQYF. The CDR3 DNA reads as TGTGCCAGCAGCCAAGGAGACAGGGGGCATGAGACCCAGTACTTC.

The genes are TRBV28 and TRBJ1-3, with D perhaps matching TRBD1 (5 bases). This CDR3 has 14 residues. The germline V and J ends were trimmed by 7 bases and 4 bases, with 14 bases remaining between them. Germline lookup yields CDR1 MDHEN and CDR2 SYDVKM. The DNA for the CDR3 is TGTGCCAGCATCCTCAGGGCTAGGGGAAACACCATATATTTT. This translates into CASILRARGNTIYF.

The chain combines TRBV7-9 with TRBJ2-1; TRBD2 matches at 14 bases. V trimming: 1 base; J trimming: 8 bases; junction bases outside the gene matches: 7. The germline V gene encodes CDR1 SEHNR and CDR2 FQNEAQ (reference sequence). CDR3 length: 17 amino acids. The DNA for the CDR3 is TGTGCCAGCAGCTTAGAGGGGGGACTAGCGGGAGTTTATGAGCAGTTCTTC. Encoded protein: CASSLEGGLAGVYEQFF.

This clone was seen once. This rearrangement joins TRBV14 to TRBJ2-2; TRBD1 is a possible D gene (6 bases). V was cut by 5 bases and J by 2 bases, with 9 bases left in between. Germline V CDR1 and CDR2: SGHDN, FVKESK. The CDR3 loop spans 14 amino acids. The CDR3 spells CASSIQGNTGELFF. The CDR3 region has the DNA TGTGCCAGCAGCATACAGGGTAACACCGGGGAGCTGTTTTTT.

The J gene is TRBJ1-4, the V gene TRBV5-4; D might be TRBD1 (6 bases). Germline values: CDR1 SGHNT, CDR2 YYREEE (reference sequence). The CDR3 totals 15 residues. V lost 0 bases and J lost 2, with 8 bases in between. This chain's CDR3 is CASSLGGQTNEKLFF. CDR3 sequence (DNA): TGTGCCAGCAGCTTGGGGGGGCAGACTAATGAAAAACTGTTTTTT. Based on the CDR3 plus reference TRBV5-4 and TRBJ1-4, the full variable domain is ETGVTQSPTHLIKTRGQQVTLRCSSQSGHNTVSWYQQALGQGPQFIFQYYREEENGRGNFPPRFSGLQFPNYSSELNVNALELDDSALYLCASSLGGQTNEKLFFGSGTQLSVL.

This chain connects TRBV4-3 to TRBJ1-2, with a weak D call TRBD1 (5 bases). Trimming stripped 0 bases from V and 8 bases from J, with 13 bases between. Germline assignment: CDR1 LGHNA and CDR2 YSLEER. The CDR3 totals 14 residues. The CDR3 nucleotides are TGCGCCAGCAGCCAAGATGGAGGGGCGCTGGGCTACACCTTC. This translates into CASSQDGGALGYTF.

This clone has just one count. The V and J genes are TRBV9 and TRBJ1-4; 7 nucleotides match TRBD1. The CDR3 has 15 amino acids. Per the germline V gene, CDR1 is SGDLS and CDR2 is YYNGEE. Trimming cost V 3 bases and J 5 bases; bases outside gene matches: 7. The CDR3 loop is CASSAESGQNEKLFF. The CDR3 nucleotides are TGTGCCAGCAGCGCCGAATCGGGACAGAATGAAAAACTGTTTTTT. Full variable domain (outside the CDR3, taken from reference TRBV9 and TRBJ1-4): DSGVTQTPKHLITATGQRVTLRCSPRSGDLSVYWYQQSLDQGLQFLIQYYNGEERAKGNILERFSAQQFPDLHSELNLSSLELGDSALYFCASSAESGQNEKLFFGSGTQLSVL.

This clone appeared once. The CDR3 DNA reads TGTGCCAGCAGCCAAGGACAGAACACTGAAGCTTTCTTT. It encodes CASSQGQNTEAFF. V gene TRBV14 combines with J gene TRBJ1-1; no clear D. This CDR3 contains 13 residues. Trimming left V 1 base short and J 1 base short, with 4 bases between. The germline gives CDR1 SGHDN, CDR2 FVKESK. The full variable domain, its missing parts supplied by reference TRBV14 and TRBJ1-1, is EAGVTQFPSHSVIEKGQTVTLRCDPISGHDNLYWYRRVMGKEIKFLLHFVKESKQDESGMPNNRFLAERTGGTYSTLKVQPAELEDSGVYFCASSQGQNTEAFFGQGTRLTVV.

The chain carries TRBV9 and TRBJ1-1; TRBD1 matches at 7 bases. CDR1 and CDR2 (germline): SGDLS, YYNGEE. The CDR3 runs to 15 residues. Germline trimming cut 0 bases from V and 3 bases from J; bases unmatched to any gene: 5. The CDR3 loop is CASSVEQGKYTEAFF. CDR3 nucleotide sequence: TGTGCCAGCAGCGTAGAACAGGGGAAGTACACTGAAGCTTTCTTT.